This T cell receptor beta chain was captured by sequencing in a study of T cell repertoires in cytomegalovirus infection. The wider study: In public TCR beta signatures, there were indications of both CMV infection and matching HLA type.

Only a few counts were recorded for this clonotype. Its antigen remains unidentified. TCRdb re-analysed the reads in MiXCR, keeping a single row per CDR3 protein. The repertoire holds around 530,000 distinct CDR3 sequences, with approximately 16% as singletons. Overall study findings and caveats: Cumulative public TCR beta family frequency identified CMV carriers with the relevant HLA.

This clonotype was obtained from a human donor in good health (CMV status not recorded). Some clones in this sample may be carry-over from other donors' samples. Sequencing used CD8+ T cells from PBMCs.

The CDR3 DNA is TGTGCCAGCAGCTTGGCCGGACAGGCCCTAGGGGGCTACACCTTC. Translation gives CASSLAGQALGGYTF. The chain couples TRBV5-6 to TRBJ1-2, with 7 bases aligning to TRBD1. CDR3 length: 15 residues. Germline trimming cut 0 bases from V and 8 bases from J; bases unmatched to any gene: 10. Germline lookup yields CDR1 SGHDT and CDR2 YYEEEE.